This T cell receptor beta chain is from a study of glioma-infiltrating T cells after dendritic cell vaccination. Study-wide context: The vaccine used monocyte-derived dendritic cells pulsed overnight with autologous tumor lysate. Whole-study results and caveats: TCR clonality showed no direct relationship with survival.

The CDR3 loop spans 14 amino acids. J lost 2 bases, V lost 0 bases, and 2 bases had no gene match. The germline V gene has CDR1 SGDLS and CDR2 YYNGEE. Described time point: after dendritic cell vaccination, including at tumor progression/relapse. Only patients with spare fresh-frozen tumor and over two years of follow-up were included. Profiled with immunoSEQ multiplex PCR; TCRdb holds only in-frame clones, not every one. The sample lists 72,000 or so clones; around 87% were seen once. About this clone itself: Its target is not known.

The clonotype originates from a human donor with glioblastoma. This rearrangement joins TRBV9 to TRBJ2-7; 7 bases line up with TRBD1. The input for sequencing was blood, taken after dendritic cell vaccination. The CDR3 nucleotides are TGTGCCAGCAGCGTAGCCCAGGGGGCCTACGAGCAGTACTTC. Protein: CASSVAQGAYEQYF.